What follows are 20 T cell receptor beta chains derived from one specimen sequenced in a study of T cells after yellow fever vaccination. MiXCR, run by TCRdb on the 5' RACE reads, gives a single entry per CDR3 protein. The sample comprises hundreds of thousands of distinct CDR3 sequences, approximately 16% of which are singletons, and about 18% rests with the top ten. The sample consisted of PBMCs, taken 4 to 5 days after the first yellow fever vaccination. Receptor source: a young man who received the YFV17D yellow fever vaccine.

In its sample, this clonotype was seen a few times. The chain carries TRBV20-1 and TRBJ2-3; 11 bases are shared with TRBD2. The V and J ends lost 6 bases and 3 bases, in that order; junction bases with no gene match: 5. This CDR3 region has 14 residues. Germline values: CDR1 DFQATT, CDR2 SNEGSKA (reference sequence). CDR3 bases: TGCAGTGCCTTAGCGGGGGGGAGGACAGATACGCAGTATTTT. This codes for CSALAGGRTDTQYF.

This clonotype has just a few counts. V and J are TRBV4-1 and TRBJ1-6; 7 bases agree with TRBD1. Losses at the gene ends were 2 bases for V and 6 bases for J; bases not matched to a gene: 4. The CDR3 length is 15 residues. Germline V CDR1 and CDR2: MGHRA, YSYEKL. The CDR3: CASSQPGTVNSPLHF. CDR3 in DNA: TGCGCCAGCAGCCAACCCGGGACAGTTAATTCACCCCTCCACTTT.

This clonotype has just a few counts. This sequence joins TRBV5-1 and TRBJ2-5; 9 bases line up with TRBD2. CDR1 and CDR2 from the germline V gene are SGHRS and YFSETQ. The V gene end was trimmed by 4 bases and the J gene end by 6 bases; junction bases not matched to a gene: 13. CDR3 length: 16 residues. In nucleotides, the CDR3 is TGCGCCAGCAGCCTCCCGCCCAGCGGGGGGACGAAGACCCAGTACTTC. This translates into CASSLPPSGGTKTQYF.

V and J are TRBV4-3 and TRBJ1-3; D not resolved. V was cut by 0 bases and J by 4 bases, with 7 bases left in between. Germline V gene data show CDR1 as LGHNA and CDR2 as YSLEER. This CDR3 comprises 14 residues. In nucleotides, the CDR3 is TGCGCCAGCAGCCAAGATTACCACGGAAACACCATATATTTT. Translated, it gives CASSQDYHGNTIYF.

The chain joins TRBV5-1 to TRBJ2-2; 7 bases line up with TRBD1. CDR1 SGHRS and CDR2 YFSETQ come from the germline V gene. V shed 5 bases and J 3 bases; nucleotides not matched to a gene: 7. The CDR3 runs 15 residues. CDR3 in amino acids: CASRPGQAHTGELFF. The CDR3 DNA reads TGCGCCAGCAGACCCGGACAGGCGCACACCGGGGAGCTGTTTTTT.

This chain uses TRBV30 with TRBJ1-5, with TRBD1 matching over 7 bases. The CDR3 consists of 13 residues. Germline V gives CDR1 GTSNPN, CDR2 SVGIG (reference sequence). The ends lost 0 bases at V and 8 bases at J; junction bases unmatched: 4. CDR3 bases: TGTGCCTGGAGTGTACAGGGGACGGAGCCCCAGCATTTT. Its protein is CAWSVQGTEPQHF.

The chain uses TRBV15 and TRBJ1-3; no definite D call. Germline-derived CDR1 and CDR2 are LNHNV and YYDKDF (reference sequence). Trimming shortened V by 0 bases and J by 0 bases, and 12 bases separated the two germline ends. The CDR3 has 17 amino acids. CDR3 in DNA: TGTGCCACCAGCAGAGAAACCGGGTCCTTCTCTGGAAACACCATATATTTT. It translates to CATSRETGSFSGNTIYF.

This clonotype was detected only a few times. CDR3 sequence (DNA): TGTGCCAGCTCTCCCGACGCAGGGGGCACTGAAGCTTTCTTT. Amino acids: CASSPDAGGTEAFF. V gene TRBV18 combines with J gene TRBJ1-1; 7 nucleotides line up with TRBD1. The junction had 8 bases not matched to a gene; V was cut back by 6 bases and J by 4 bases. The germline CDR1 and CDR2 sequences are KGHSH and LQKENI. This CDR3 is 14 amino acids long.

V is TRBV7-9 and J is TRBJ1-2; D is uncertain. The CDR3 consists of 13 residues. Germline V gives CDR1 SEHNR, CDR2 FQNEAQ (reference sequence). Trimming removed 3 bases from V and 6 bases from J, with 11 bases in between. The DNA of the CDR3 is TGTGCCAGCAGCTTTCTAGGGAACCATGGCTACACCTTC. Translating it yields CASSFLGNHGYTF.

This clonotype was found a few times. The CDR3 DNA follows: TGTGCCAGCAGCGAGTTCGGGGGGCCGGGCGGGGAGCTGTTTTTT. The encoded protein is CASSEFGGPGGELFF. The chain recombines TRBV9 with TRBJ2-2; D possibly corresponds to TRBD2 (7 bases). Trimming shortened V by 3 bases and J by 7 bases, and 16 bases separated the two germline ends. Germline CDR1 and CDR2: SGDLS and YYNGEE. The CDR3 length is 15 residues.

V gene TRBV24-1 combines with J gene TRBJ2-1; D is perhaps TRBD1 (5 bases). CDR3 length: 16 residues. The germline V gene has CDR1 KGHDR and CDR2 SFDVKD. Trimming took 6 bases from V and 7 from J, leaving 21 bases between them. CDR3 DNA sequence: TGTGCCACCAGTTACCTTGACGGACAAAGCAGAAATGAGCAGTTCTTC. The encoded protein is CATSYLDGQSRNEQFF.

This clonotype was detected only a few times. The chain has TRBV7-8 and TRBJ2-2; 8 bases match TRBD2. Germline assignment: CDR1 SGHVS and CDR2 FQNEAQ. The CDR3 covers 16 residues. The V gene end was trimmed by 5 bases and the J gene end by 2 bases; junction bases not matched to a gene: 7. Here the CDR3 DNA reads TGTGCCAGCAGCCCACCCGGGGGGGTAAACACCGGGGAGCTGTTTTTT. Residues: CASSPPGGVNTGELFF.

This clonotype has only a few counts. The rearrangement joins TRBV10-3 to TRBJ1-2, with 9 nucleotides matching TRBD1. The V gene end was trimmed by 8 bases and the J gene end by 8 bases; junction bases not matched to a gene: 12. The germline V gene encodes CDR1 ENHRY and CDR2 SYGVKD. The CDR3 sequence is 14 residues long. The CDR3 region is CAIGKDRGLGGYTF. The CDR3 DNA reads TGTGCCATCGGGAAGGACAGGGGACTAGGAGGCTACACCTTC.

The rearrangement joins TRBV5-1 to TRBJ2-5; 11 nucleotides align to TRBD2. Trimming cost V 4 bases and J 1 base; bases outside gene matches: 6. Looked up from germline, CDR1 is SGHRS and CDR2 is YFSETQ. The length of the CDR3 is 16 residues. CDR3 in DNA: TGCGCCAGCAGCCGCCGCGGGACTAGCGGCCAAGAGACCCAGTACTTC. Its translation: CASSRRGTSGQETQYF. The full variable domain, in which reference TRBV5-1 and TRBJ2-5 provide the parts outside the CDR3, is KAGVTQTPRYLIKTRGQQVTLSCSPISGHRSVSWYQQTPGQGLQFLFEYFSETQRNKGNFPGRFSGRQFSNSRSEMNVSTLELGDSALYLCASSRRGTSGQETQYFGPGTRLLVL.

The chain is built from TRBV4-1 and TRBJ2-3; D is undetermined. Deletions cut 1 base from V and 6 bases from J, with 11 bases between. The CDR3 has 14 residues. Germline values: CDR1 MGHRA, CDR2 YSYEKL. CDR3 residues: CASSQVQPMDTQYF. In DNA, the CDR3 is TGCGCCAGCAGCCAAGTACAGCCCATGGATACGCAGTATTTT.

This clonotype appeared a few times. The genes are TRBV12-5 and TRBJ1-6, with D hard to call. From germline, CDR1 is LGHNT and CDR2 FRNRAP. Trimming took 0 bases from V and 7 from J, leaving 10 bases between them. This CDR3 region has 15 residues. CDR3: CASGLVLAGNSPLHF. The CDR3 DNA reads as TGTGCTAGTGGTTTGGTATTGGCTGGGAATTCACCCCTCCACTTT.

J is TRBJ1-1 and V is TRBV3-1, with TRBD1 as a possible D gene (6 bases). V lost 1 base and J 12 bases, leaving 18 bases between the germline ends. The CDR3 spans 14 residues. From germline, CDR1 is LGHDT and CDR2 YNNKEL (reference sequence). Here the CDR3 reads CASSQGGANRRTFF. The CDR3 bases are TGTGCCAGCAGCCAAGGGGGGGCGAACAGAAGGACTTTCTTT.

In this sample, this clonotype turned up many times. The chain combines TRBV7-2 with TRBJ1-5; TRBD1 might be the D (6 bases). CDR1 and CDR2 from the germline V gene are SGHTA and FQGNSA. V was trimmed by 1 base and J by 3 bases, leaving 13 bases between them. The CDR3 has 16 amino acids. CDR3 residues: CASSLGVGTLNQPQHF. CDR3 nucleotides: TGTGCCAGCAGCTTAGGGGTCGGGACACTCAATCAGCCCCAGCATTTT.

Ten or more counts support this clonotype. V usage is TRBV19 and J usage is TRBJ1-2; a weak D match, TRBD1 (5 bases). V was shortened by 5 bases and J by 7 bases, with 14 bases between the two germline ends. Germline V CDR1 and CDR2: LNHDA, SQIVND (reference sequence). This CDR3 is 13 amino acids long. As DNA, the CDR3 is TGTGCCAGTAGTGTTTTCGAAGACAGTGGCTACACCTTC. Translating it yields CASSVFEDSGYTF.

In its sample, this clonotype was seen a few times. The rearrangement joins TRBV6-1 to TRBJ1-4; D gene unclear. CDR1 is MNHNS, CDR2 SASEGT, per germline. CDR3 length equals 14 residues. V shed 5 bases and J shed 8 bases, with 15 bases lying between them. DNA of the CDR3: TGTGCCAGCAGTCCCGGTTCGGGTCCAGAAAAACTGTTTTTT. Protein product: CASSPGSGPEKLFF.